This record covers a single T cell receptor beta chain. In the study's own analysis: The assay estimated nucleated cells by amplifying reference gene primers. TCRdb's table, derived via immunoSEQ multiplex PCR, lists solely in-frame clones and lacks some. Clone size and the V and J calls come from that table; the DNA yielded D and trimming. The table has roughly 99,000 clones, about 93% seen once. This record comes from a study of blood T cell repertoires in COVID-19. On the study more broadly: Samples of COVID-19 (acute and convalescent) were obtained from the United States, Italy and Spain. The cDNA or gDNA used as material had been derived from T cells, B-cell-depleted T cells, or PBMCs.

This CDR3 contains 13 residues. V was pared by 8 bases and J by 0 bases, with 10 bases between. Germline lookup yields CDR1 LNHDA and CDR2 SQIVND (reference sequence). Sequenced material: peripheral blood. The rearrangement uses TRBV19 and TRBJ1-1, with D possibly being TRBD1 (5 bases). The TCR originated in a woman aged 30 to 39 with acute or convalescent COVID-19. The CDR3 DNA follows: TGTGCCAGTGCCAGGGTCATGAACACTGAAGCTTTCTTT. Translating it yields CASARVMNTEAFF.